What follows is one T cell receptor beta chain and its context. It lacks a known antigen. No base quality values were provided; no much bigger clone lies one nucleotide off. Using the deep immunoSEQ assay, multiplex PCR amplified TCR CDR3 regions from genomic DNA. For each cell subset, the extracted genomic DNA was distributed evenly across all wells of several immunoSEQ 96-well plates, and each plate served as one replicate. Each replicate PCR for sorted subsets received around 200 ng genomic DNA, equal to about 30,000 T cell genomes. Purified libraries were quantified with a Qubit 3.0 fluorometer, sized on a Bioanalyzer 2100, and re-quantified with the KAPA Library Quantification kit. Every immunoSEQ 96-well plate was sequenced on a separate single-read 150-cycle Illumina NextSeq 550 flow cell. Turning to the authors' computational methods: Because the immunoSEQ output held only junctional sequences and lacked quality scores, the filtering could not match the filtering applied to full-length reads. To assign V/J genes and CDR3, sequences were annotated using PyIR, a Python wrapper for IgBLAST v1.9, with IMGT germline references. Reads were removed for weak V/J assignments (E-value above 1e-6), missing CDR3, stop codons, out-of-frame junctions, or ambiguous translated residues. V3J clonotypes were defined as sequences sharing the same inferred V gene, J gene, and CDR3 amino acid sequence. Percentage overlap between repertoires was computed as shared unique clonotypes divided by the size of the smaller repertoire. RTK rarefaction, the Chao1 estimator, and Recon v2.1 estimates of unobserved clonotypes were used to assess repertoire richness. For all TCRbeta clonotypes obtained by the gDNA method from a handful of donors, generation probabilities were computed with OLGA. TCRdb holds this immuneACCESS table with in-frame rearrangements only. Some clones are missing; in checked studies, unresolved V genes explain under half, and the rest has no known cause. V, J and clone size are those of that table, while D and trimming were read from the DNA. This sample holds about 2,200,000 clones; about 93% were observed only once. The top ten clonotypes cover 1.5% to 2% of the sample.

These data originate in a study of shared clonotypes between healthy human individuals (TCRdb year 2020). Study-level background: A few men and a couple of women, aged 18 to 49 years, made up the cohort. Blood TCR repertoires of five healthy adults were deeply sequenced to estimate repertoire size and the extent of clonotype sharing between individuals. To increase sequencing depth and limit assay-specific biases, TCR repertoire library preparation and sequencing were carried out by different laboratories using diverse techniques. For each donor, three plates each were used for CD4 naive and CD4 memory, two plates were used for CD8 naive, and one plate was used for CD8 memory. Each donor's leukapheresis produced roughly between roughly 0.85 and 9.5 billion PBMCs.

Summary of the overall study and its limitations: Approximately 5% of naive CD4, 3.5% of naive CD8, around 2.3% of memory CD4, and around 0.4% of memory CD8 clonotypes were shared across four donors. Naive subsets generally had larger estimated clonotype richness than memory subsets did. Based on pairwise subsampling, the degree of clonotype sharing among donors was expected to be affected by sequencing depth. Even with the large sequencing depth, rarefaction of the sorted-subset datasets indicated that sequencing was incomplete. Sampling was restricted to blood, and TCR repertoires in tissue are likely to differ from TCR repertoires in blood. Higher generation probabilities were observed for clonotypes shared by all four sorted-subset donors than for non-shared clonotypes. The small number of donors limited the genetic and exposure-history diversity represented.

CD8 naive samples consisted of CD45RO-negative cells that were positively selected for CCR7, yielding a CD45RA+CCR7+ population without TemRA cells. Donors were healthy HIV-negative adults with no recently reported acute infections or vaccinations. Every donor was a Caucasian adult residing in Nashville, Tennessee, USA. Blood was collected by leukapheresis, and PBMCs were isolated by Ficoll-Histopaque density gradient centrifugation and then cryopreserved in liquid nitrogen vapor phase. Analytical flow cytometry was used to check the purity and quantity of each magnetically sorted T cell population. From each sorted fraction, genomic DNA was isolated and quantified by UV absorbance on a Nanodrop 2000c. The specimen was naive CD8+ T cells from PBMCs. The cell subset or site label for this specimen denotes: CD45RA+CCR7+. The source is a man between 18 and 29 years old in good health. Some clones in this sample may be carry-over from other donors' samples.

The nucleotide sequence is given as TGCAGCGTGGGGGGACGGGAAACTGGAAACACCATATATTTT. Its protein is CSVGGRETGNTIYF. This chain joins TRBV29-1 to TRBJ1-3; a weak D assignment points to TRBD1 (5 bases agree). The CDR3, from cysteine to phenylalanine, totals 14 residues. Of the read, only the CDR3 DNA is kept; its 42 bases are in frame from base 1. V is reduced by 6 bases and J by 2 bases, leaving a spacing of 14 bases between them. The germline V gene specifies SQVTM as CDR1 and ANQGSEA as CDR2.